The source of this T cell receptor beta chain is a study of technical replicates of blood from several donors. Sequenced by immunoSEQ multiplex PCR; TCRdb stores in-frame clones only, minus some. The sample yields tens of thousands of clones, roughly 93% seen once. V lost 8 bases and J lost 1; bases outside the gene matches: 5. CDR1 and CDR2 from the germline V gene are SGHNT and YENEEA. The CDR3 is 13 residues long. Sequencing input: T cells isolated from PBMCs. V and J are TRBV11-3 and TRBJ2-7; the match to TRBD1 covers 7 bases. This receptor was taken from a human donor in good health. The CDR3 nucleotides are TGTGCCAGCGATTCAGGGGGTTCCTACGAGCAGTACTTC. This translates into CASDSGGSYEQYF. Looking up the rest from reference TRBV11-3 and TRBJ2-7 gives the full variable domain: EAGVVQSPRYKIIEKKQPVAFWCNPISGHNTLYWYLQNLGQGPELLIRYENEEAVDDSQLPKDRFSAERLKGVDSTLKIQPAELGDSAVYLCASDSGGSYEQYFGPGTRLTVT.